This TCR beta chain was obtained from a study of blood T cell repertoires in COVID-19. Overall study context: From the United States, Italy and Spain came samples of acute and convalescent COVID-19. Sources were T cells, B-cell-depleted T cells, or PBMCs; the material itself was cDNA or gDNA.

As originally analysed: Estimation of nucleated cell counts was performed using reference gene primer amplification. Data came from immunoSEQ multiplex PCR; TCRdb stores just in-frame clones and leaves some out. V, J and clone size were drawn from that table, and D and trimming were deduced from the DNA. The sample has hundreds of thousands of clones; around 89% are singletons. Notes on this clone: The same CDR3 can be traced to other DNA sequences in this sample.

The germline V and J ends were trimmed by 4 bases and 4 bases, with 12 bases remaining between them. The CDR3 length is 15 residues. The germline V gene encodes CDR1 KGHDR and CDR2 SFDVKD. Sequencing was performed on peripheral blood. The chain employs TRBV24-1 and TRBJ1-4; tentatively, D is TRBD1 (5 bases). The origin of this receptor is a woman aged 40 to 55 who had recovered from COVID-19. For the CDR3, the DNA is TGTGCCACCAGTGAAGATGGGAGGGGTAATGAAAAACTGTTTTTT. Translated: CATSEDGRGNEKLFF.